The rows below give T cell receptor beta chains drawn from one sample of a study of shared T cell receptors in the human thymus. This table comes from immunoSEQ multiplex PCR, and its TCRdb copy is limited to in-frame clones, with some not included. The table includes under 700,000 clones, around 82% detected once. These data were also reused for a study on human thymus T cells.

The sequencing sample was made of thymocytes. The receptors come from a boy less than two years old with a congenital heart defect. Both conserved end residues are part of each CDR3. Each record gives: D gene, clone size, J gene, V gene, CDR3 length, CDR3 DNA, CDR3 protein. D genes are given only for firm matches. Only some rows state a clone size, as once, few, many or a class for expanded clones.

d_gene: .; abundance: .; j_gene: TRBJ1-1; v_gene: TRBV2; len: 14; CDR3nt: TGTGCCAGCAATAGCGTCAGGAAAAACACTGAAGCTTTCTTT; CDR3aa: CASNSVRKNTEAFF
d_gene: TRBD2; abundance: once; j_gene: TRBJ2-4; v_gene: TRBV5-6; len: 16; CDR3nt: TGTGCCAGCAGTTACAGTGGGGGGGTCCACAAAAACATTCAGTACTTC; CDR3aa: CASSYSGGVHKNIQYF
d_gene: .; abundance: few; j_gene: TRBJ1-5; v_gene: TRBV12-5; len: 15; CDR3nt: TGTGCTAGTGGTTTGGAAGGGGGAGTGGGTCAGCCCCAGCATTTT; CDR3aa: CASGLEGGVGQPQHF
d_gene: .; abundance: .; j_gene: TRBJ2-7; v_gene: TRBV4-1; len: 15; CDR3nt: TGCGCCAGCAGCCACCCACAGGGTCCCAAGGTGGAGCAGTACTTC; CDR3aa: CASSHPQGPKVEQYF
d_gene: .; abundance: once; j_gene: TRBJ1-1; v_gene: TRBV11-1; len: 17; CDR3nt: TGTGCCAGCAGCTTAGCGAGCCGGGCCAGGGTGAACACTGAAGCTTTCTTT; CDR3aa: CASSLASRARVNTEAFF
d_gene: TRBD2; abundance: .; j_gene: TRBJ2-1; v_gene: TRBV28; len: 16; CDR3nt: TGTGCCAGCAGCCCTAAGACTAGCGGGAGGGGAAATGAGCAGTTCTTC; CDR3aa: CASSPKTSGRGNEQFF
d_gene: .; abundance: .; j_gene: TRBJ2-7; v_gene: TRBV21-1; len: 15; CDR3nt: TGTGCCAGCAGCAAAGAGGACAGGAGCTCCTACGAGCAGTACTTC; CDR3aa: CASSKEDRSSYEQYF
d_gene: .; abundance: .; j_gene: TRBJ2-7; v_gene: TRBV12-5; len: 15; CDR3nt: TGTGCTAGTGGTTTGCGGACACGGAATTCTTACGAGCAGTACTTC; CDR3aa: CASGLRTRNSYEQYF
d_gene: TRBD1; abundance: .; j_gene: TRBJ1-1; v_gene: TRBV29-1; len: 13; CDR3nt: TGCAGCGTAATACAGGGGCTCTACACTGAAGCTTTCTTT; CDR3aa: CSVIQGLYTEAFF
d_gene: TRBD2; abundance: .; j_gene: TRBJ2-3; v_gene: TRBV7-2; len: 16; CDR3nt: TGTGCCAGCAGCTTAGGACTAGCGGGAGGCACAGATACGCAGTATTTT; CDR3aa: CASSLGLAGGTDTQYF
d_gene: .; abundance: .; j_gene: TRBJ2-7; v_gene: TRBV5-4; len: 12; CDR3nt: TGTGCCAGCAGCTTGGAGGGGATGGTACAGTACTTC; CDR3aa: CASSLEGMVQYF
d_gene: .; abundance: .; j_gene: TRBJ1-1; v_gene: TRBV10-3; len: 14; CDR3nt: TGTGCCATCAACCCCCGGGGGGCGGGAACTGAAGCTTTCTTT; CDR3aa: CAINPRGAGTEAFF
d_gene: .; abundance: .; j_gene: TRBJ1-2; v_gene: TRBV7-2; len: 16; CDR3nt: TGTGCCAGCAGCTTAGCCTCCAGGGGTGTGGACTATGGCTACACCTTC; CDR3aa: CASSLASRGVDYGYTF
d_gene: TRBD2; abundance: .; j_gene: TRBJ2-1; v_gene: TRBV5-1; len: 14; CDR3nt: TGCGCCAGCTGGGGGGCTAGCGGGATGGGCGAGCAGTTCTTC; CDR3aa: CASWGASGMGEQFF
d_gene: .; abundance: few; j_gene: TRBJ2-1; v_gene: TRBV2; len: 17; CDR3nt: TGTGCCAGCAGTGAACGCTTGGAGGGTTCTTACTACAATGAGCAGTTCTTC; CDR3aa: CASSERLEGSYYNEQFF
d_gene: TRBD2; abundance: .; j_gene: TRBJ2-2; v_gene: TRBV5-1; len: 21; CDR3nt: TGCGCCAGCAGCTCCTCCTCCGCAGGGGGCGCTAGCGGGAGACACACCGGGGAGCTGTTTTTT; CDR3aa: CASSSSSAGGASGRHTGELFF
d_gene: .; abundance: .; j_gene: TRBJ2-1; v_gene: TRBV5-4; len: 11; CDR3nt: TGTGCCAGCAGCTTGAACGGTGAGCAGTTCTTC; CDR3aa: CASSLNGEQFF
d_gene: .; abundance: .; j_gene: TRBJ2-7; v_gene: TRBV7-7; len: 14; CDR3nt: TGTGCTAGCAGCTTAGTGGGCTATCCCTACGAGCAGTACTTC; CDR3aa: CASSLVGYPYEQYF
d_gene: .; abundance: .; j_gene: TRBJ2-6; v_gene: TRBV4-3; len: 19; CDR3nt: TGCGCCAGCAGCCAAGATCTTGGGTACCAGGCCTCTGGGGCCAACGTCCTGACTTTC; CDR3aa: CASSQDLGYQASGANVLTF
d_gene: .; abundance: .; j_gene: TRBJ1-1; v_gene: TRBV7-2; len: 11; CDR3nt: TGTGCCAGCAGCTTAGGCGTAGAAGCTTTCTTT; CDR3aa: CASSLGVEAFF
d_gene: .; abundance: .; j_gene: TRBJ1-4; v_gene: TRBV25-1; len: 16; CDR3nt: TGTGCCAGCAGTGATCAGCCCGTGGGGGGGAATGAAAAACTGTTTTTT; CDR3aa: CASSDQPVGGNEKLFF
d_gene: TRBD2; abundance: few; j_gene: TRBJ2-3; v_gene: TRBV4-2; len: 19; CDR3nt: TGTGCCAGCAGCCAGACTAGCGGGAAAATAGTATGGCGCACAGATACGCAGTATTTT; CDR3aa: CASSQTSGKIVWRTDTQYF
d_gene: .; abundance: .; j_gene: TRBJ2-7; v_gene: TRBV11-2; len: 15; CDR3nt: TGTGCCAGCAGGTCCAGGGCCGGCCTCACCTACGAGCAGTACTTC; CDR3aa: CASRSRAGLTYEQYF
d_gene: .; abundance: .; j_gene: TRBJ2-6; v_gene: TRBV2; len: 15; CDR3nt: TGTGCCAGCAGGGGAACCGGGACTGGGGCCAACGTCCTGACTTTC; CDR3aa: CASRGTGTGANVLTF
d_gene: TRBD2; abundance: .; j_gene: TRBJ2-5; v_gene: TRBV7-8; len: 17; CDR3nt: TGTGCCAGCAGCTTAGCTAGGCCTAGCGGGAGATTTGAGACCCAGTACTTC; CDR3aa: CASSLARPSGRFETQYF
d_gene: .; abundance: .; j_gene: TRBJ2-5; v_gene: TRBV14; len: 12; CDR3nt: TGTGCCAGCAGCCAAGATCTACAGACCCAGTACTTC; CDR3aa: CASSQDLQTQYF
d_gene: .; abundance: few; j_gene: TRBJ2-2; v_gene: TRBV10-3; len: 12; CDR3nt: TGTGCCATCGAGGCCTCTCACGGGGAGCTGTTTTTT; CDR3aa: CAIEASHGELFF
d_gene: .; abundance: .; j_gene: TRBJ2-7; v_gene: TRBV6-5; len: 13; CDR3nt: TGTGCCAGCAAGGGGCGGGATCCCTACGAGCAGTACTTC; CDR3aa: CASKGRDPYEQYF
d_gene: .; abundance: .; j_gene: TRBJ1-1; v_gene: TRBV10-1; len: 15; CDR3nt: TGCGCCAGCAGTGTGTTGACAGGTCGAGACACTGAAGCTTTCTTT; CDR3aa: CASSVLTGRDTEAFF
d_gene: .; abundance: .; j_gene: TRBJ1-5; v_gene: TRBV11-2; len: 15; CDR3nt: TGTGCCAGCAGCTTAGATCGGGACTTCAATCAGCCCCAGCATTTT; CDR3aa: CASSLDRDFNQPQHF
d_gene: TRBD2; abundance: .; j_gene: TRBJ2-1; v_gene: TRBV14; len: 18; CDR3nt: TGTGCCAGCAGCCGGGTCCCTCCTAGCGGGAGACCCTACAATGAGCAGTTCTTC; CDR3aa: CASSRVPPSGRPYNEQFF
d_gene: TRBD2; abundance: .; j_gene: TRBJ2-7; v_gene: TRBV4-3; len: 18; CDR3nt: TGCGCCAGCAGCCAAGTTTCAGGTCTAGCGGGAGAAACACACGAGCAGTACTTC; CDR3aa: CASSQVSGLAGETHEQYF
d_gene: TRBD2; abundance: .; j_gene: TRBJ2-1; v_gene: TRBV4-3; len: 13; CDR3nt: TGCGCCAGCAGACGCAGCGGGAGAGGTGAGCAGTTCTTC; CDR3aa: CASRRSGRGEQFF
d_gene: TRBD1; abundance: .; j_gene: TRBJ2-7; v_gene: TRBV15; len: 14; CDR3nt: TGTGCCACCAGCAGAATACAGGGGCTGTACGAGCAGTACTTC; CDR3aa: CATSRIQGLYEQYF
d_gene: .; abundance: .; j_gene: TRBJ2-3; v_gene: TRBV7-9; len: 15; CDR3nt: TGTGCCAGCAGCTTAGGGAGGCTAGCGACGGATACGCAGTATTTT; CDR3aa: CASSLGRLATDTQYF
d_gene: .; abundance: once; j_gene: TRBJ2-7; v_gene: TRBV7-2; len: 16; CDR3nt: TGTGCCAGCAGCTTAGGGAGAACACCGAGCTCCTACGAGCAGTACTTC; CDR3aa: CASSLGRTPSSYEQYF
d_gene: TRBD2; abundance: .; j_gene: TRBJ2-7; v_gene: TRBV13; len: 17; CDR3nt: TGTGCCAGCAGCCGCGGGACTAGCGGGAGGGCCCTGTACGAGCAGTACTTC; CDR3aa: CASSRGTSGRALYEQYF
d_gene: TRBD2; abundance: .; j_gene: TRBJ2-1; v_gene: TRBV2; len: 16; CDR3nt: TGTGCCAGCCCCCATAGCGGGAGCGCCCCCCACAATGAGCAGTTCTTC; CDR3aa: CASPHSGSAPHNEQFF
d_gene: .; abundance: .; j_gene: TRBJ1-5; v_gene: TRBV28; len: 15; CDR3nt: TGTGCCAGCAGTCCAGGAGGGTATAGCAATCAGCCCCAGCATTTT; CDR3aa: CASSPGGYSNQPQHF
d_gene: .; abundance: .; j_gene: TRBJ2-2; v_gene: TRBV27; len: 17; CDR3nt: TGTGCCAGCAGATTTTATCGTGTGGGACACATCACCGGGGAGCTGTTTTTT; CDR3aa: CASRFYRVGHITGELFF
d_gene: .; abundance: .; j_gene: TRBJ1-4; v_gene: TRBV5-4; len: 14; CDR3nt: TGTGCCAGCAGCTTGTACGGGGTCGGGGAAAAACTGTTTTTT; CDR3aa: CASSLYGVGEKLFF
d_gene: .; abundance: .; j_gene: TRBJ1-2; v_gene: TRBV5-5; len: 16; CDR3nt: TGTGCCAGCAGTGAGCGGGGGCAGGCTGATAACTATGGCTACACCTTC; CDR3aa: CASSERGQADNYGYTF
d_gene: TRBD2; abundance: .; j_gene: TRBJ2-3; v_gene: TRBV27; len: 12; CDR3nt: TGTGCCAGCAGTTCTAGACGGGGGGACCTATATTTT; CDR3aa: CASSSRRGDLYF
d_gene: .; abundance: .; j_gene: TRBJ1-3; v_gene: TRBV4-1; len: 17; CDR3nt: TGCGCCAGCAGCCAAGATAACACAGGGATCTCTGGAAACACCATATATTTT; CDR3aa: CASSQDNTGISGNTIYF
d_gene: TRBD2; abundance: .; j_gene: TRBJ2-1; v_gene: TRBV5-4; len: 15; CDR3nt: TGTGCCAGCACCCTCCCGGGACTAGAGTACAATGAGCAGTTCTTC; CDR3aa: CASTLPGLEYNEQFF
d_gene: .; abundance: .; j_gene: TRBJ1-5; v_gene: TRBV19; len: 21; CDR3nt: TGTGCCAGTAGTATAGCTCCGGACCCAGGCACTACCCTTGGAGGCGAGCAGCCCCAGCATTTT; CDR3aa: CASSIAPDPGTTLGGEQPQHF
d_gene: .; abundance: .; j_gene: TRBJ2-5; v_gene: TRBV5-6; len: 14; CDR3nt: TGTGCCAGCACCTCTCCCCGTAGACAAGAGACCCAGTACTTC; CDR3aa: CASTSPRRQETQYF
d_gene: .; abundance: .; j_gene: TRBJ2-7; v_gene: TRBV7-9; len: 12; CDR3nt: TGTGCCAGCAGCTTCAGAACCTACGAGCAGTACTTC; CDR3aa: CASSFRTYEQYF
d_gene: .; abundance: few; j_gene: TRBJ1-2; v_gene: TRBV30; len: 16; CDR3nt: TGTGCCTGGAGTAATGTAAGCCCCCACGGGGTTTATGGCTACACCTTC; CDR3aa: CAWSNVSPHGVYGYTF
d_gene: TRBD2; abundance: .; j_gene: TRBJ2-1; v_gene: TRBV6-5; len: 14; CDR3nt: TGTGCCAGCAGTGCAGAGCGGGAGATAGGTGAGCAGTTCTTC; CDR3aa: CASSAEREIGEQFF
d_gene: .; abundance: .; j_gene: TRBJ2-7; v_gene: TRBV28; len: 17; CDR3nt: TGTGCCAGCAGTACACCACAGGGACATGCCCGCCCCCACGAGCAGTACTTC; CDR3aa: CASSTPQGHARPHEQYF
d_gene: TRBD1; abundance: .; j_gene: TRBJ1-5; v_gene: TRBV19; len: 15; CDR3nt: TGTGCCAGTAGTACGGGGACAGGCAGCAATCAGCCCCAGCATTTT; CDR3aa: CASSTGTGSNQPQHF